This T cell receptor (beta chain) came from a study of beta chain features in type 1 diabetes. Study outcomes and limitations: Possibly, sequencing cDNA over-represented cells that had high TCR expression levels. Across patients, naive, central memory and Treg TCRB repertoires exhibited apparently greater similarity than was observed across healthy donors. A moderate, significant TCRB CDR3 shortening appeared in type 1 diabetes across four CD4+ subsets.

The study reverse transcribed the entire isolated RNA, so it sequenced expressed TCRB transcripts. Profiling relied on immunoSEQ multiplex PCR, and the TCRdb table lists in-frame clones only, not all of them. The sample carries 40,000 to 60,000 clones, approximately 60% recorded once. The length of the CDR3 is 16 residues. Germline V lookup: CDR1 SGHRS, CDR2 YFSETQ. V lost 4 bases and J lost 0, with 15 bases in between. Comment on this clone: Antigen unknown.

All of the sorted populations showed purity greater than 98%. This TCR derives from a woman aged 25 to 45 with type 1 diabetes. The sequencing sample was made of stem cell memory CD4+ T cells from blood. This chain joins TRBV5-1 and TRBJ2-3; no clear D. CDR3 in DNA: TGCGCCAGCAGCCCCGGGTATTCTAAGAGCACAGATACGCAGTATTTT. This translates into CASSPGYSKSTDTQYF.